These 27 T cell receptor beta chains came from one sample sequenced in a study of tumor-infiltrating lymphocytes in localized non-small cell lung cancer listed by TCRdb under 2021. The library was generated by the immunoSEQ multiplex PCR assay. Imported from immuneACCESS, the table was reduced by TCRdb to in-frame sequences with V and J called. These copies leave out some clones; in studies compared against another copy, an unresolved V gene accounts for under half, and the cause of the remainder is not known. The sample yields 15,000 to 20,000 clones; 70% to 75% were counted once. Approximately 4% of the sample belongs to the ten largest clones. The source material was lung tumor tissue. Source of these receptors: a human donor with non-small cell lung cancer.

In its sample, this clone was seen a few times. The J gene is TRBJ2-6, the V gene TRBV7-9; D unclear. The CDR3 has 14 amino acids. The germline gives CDR1 SEHNR, CDR2 FQNEAQ (reference sequence). Trimming shortened V by 0 bases and J by 2 bases, and 2 bases separated the two germline ends. The CDR3 spells CASSLAAGANVLTF. CDR3 DNA: TGTGCCAGCAGCTTAGCTGCTGGGGCCAACGTCCTGACTTTC.

A single count supports this clone. The rearrangement joins TRBV5-4 to TRBJ2-5, with 9 bases that match TRBD2. This CDR3 is 15 amino acids long. Germline loops: CDR1 SGHNT, CDR2 YYREEE (reference sequence). V trimming: 2 bases; J trimming: 9 bases; junction bases outside the gene matches: 11. Here the CDR3 reads CASSFRSSGEGAQYF. The CDR3 DNA reads as TGTGCCAGCAGCTTTAGGTCTAGCGGGGAAGGGGCCCAGTACTTC.

This clone was counted a few times. V usage is TRBV6-1 and J usage is TRBJ2-7; possibly TRBD2 for D (6 bases). Germline-derived CDR1 and CDR2 are MNHNS and SASEGT. Trimming removed 1 base from V and 4 bases from J, with 17 bases in between. CDR3 length equals 16 residues. In nucleotides, the CDR3 is TGTGCCAGCAGTGAAGAGGCGGGTGTCGGGGGTTACGAGCAGTACTTC. This sequence encodes CASSEEAGVGGYEQYF.

The rearrangement uses TRBV11-2 and TRBJ2-3; D uncertain. V lost 0 bases and J 5 bases, leaving 9 bases between the germline ends. CDR3 size: 14 residues. Per the germline V gene, CDR1 is SGHAT and CDR2 is FQNNGV. CDR3 amino acids: CASSLDPFVDTQYF. CDR3 sequence (DNA): TGTGCCAGCAGCTTAGATCCCTTTGTAGATACGCAGTATTTT.

V and J are TRBV11-2 and TRBJ1-2, with D unresolved. The ends were cut back, 5 bases at V and 5 bases at J, with 12 bases in the middle. This CDR3 has 13 residues. Germline assignment: CDR1 SGHAT and CDR2 FQNNGV. CDR3 protein: CASSPKEGYGYTF. In nucleotides, the CDR3 is TGTGCCAGCAGCCCGAAAGAGGGATATGGCTACACCTTC.

The rearrangement joins TRBV27 to TRBJ2-7; 11 bases fit TRBD1. Germline V lookup: CDR1 MNHEY, CDR2 SMNVEV (reference sequence). Unmatched junction bases numbered 5, after V lost 8 bases and J lost 2 bases. The CDR3 totals 14 residues. The CDR3 protein is CASRGTGGTYEQYF. The DNA of the CDR3 is TGTGCCAGCCGCGGGACAGGGGGTACCTACGAGCAGTACTTC.

The V and J genes are TRBV5-1 and TRBJ2-7; TRBD2 matches 10 bases. The ends lost 2 bases at V and 3 bases at J; junction bases unmatched: 5. This CDR3 is built from 15 residues. Looked up from germline, CDR1 is SGHRS and CDR2 is YFSETQ. CDR3 in DNA: TGCGCCAGCAGCTTACAAGGGACTAGCGACTACGAGCAGTACTTC. This gives the protein CASSLQGTSDYEQYF. Full variable domain (missing parts from reference TRBV5-1 and TRBJ2-7): KAGVTQTPRYLIKTRGQQVTLSCSPISGHRSVSWYQQTPGQGLQFLFEYFSETQRNKGNFPGRFSGRQFSNSRSEMNVSTLELGDSALYLCASSLQGTSDYEQYFGPGTRLTVT.

V gene TRBV27 combines with J gene TRBJ2-1, with TRBD2 identical over 7 bases. Per germline, CDR1 MNHEY and CDR2 SMNVEV (reference sequence). J was trimmed by 3 bases and V by 3 bases; bases with no gene match: 11. This CDR3 comprises 17 residues. The CDR3 DNA sequence: TGTGCCAGCAGTTTTAGTTATGGGAGGGCCGGCTACAATGAGCAGTTCTTC. This encodes CASSFSYGRAGYNEQFF.

The V and J genes are TRBV10-1 and TRBJ2-7, with no clear D. The CDR3 spans 12 residues. The V end was cut by 10 bases, the J end by 4 bases, with 14 bases between. Germline V gives CDR1 WNHNN, CDR2 SYGVQD (reference sequence). The CDR3 coding sequence is TGCGCCACAGGTCCCTCTGGATACGAGCAGTACTTC. Encoded protein: CATGPSGYEQYF.

This chain joins TRBV6-5 and TRBJ1-2, with a weak D call TRBD1 (5 bases). V lost 3 bases and J 2 bases, leaving 16 bases between the germline ends. Per the germline V gene, CDR1 is MNHEY and CDR2 is SVGAGI. This CDR3 region has 16 residues. The CDR3 spells CASSYGGERPNYGYTF. CDR3 nucleotides: TGTGCCAGCAGTTATGGGGGTGAGCGGCCAAACTATGGCTACACCTTC.

The chain employs TRBV7-9 and TRBJ2-5; D call uncertain. Trimming pared 5 bases from V and 1 base from J, leaving 14 bases between. From germline, CDR1 is SEHNR and CDR2 FQNEAQ (reference sequence). The CDR3 is 15 amino acids. CDR3 coding DNA: TGTGCCAGCAGCCCGGGTAGTAGACCCCAAGAGACCCAGTACTTC. It translates to CASSPGSRPQETQYF.

The chain carries TRBV5-1 and TRBJ2-2, with no clear D. Germline V lookup: CDR1 SGHRS, CDR2 YFSETQ. The CDR3 length is 13 residues. Trimming stripped 0 bases from V and 5 bases from J, with 5 bases between. The CDR3 nucleotides are TGCGCCAGCAGCTTGGACGTTACCGGGGAGCTGTTTTTT. It encodes CASSLDVTGELFF.

The V and J genes are TRBV7-9 and TRBJ1-5; D possibly corresponds to TRBD1 (5 bases). Germline values: CDR1 SEHNR, CDR2 FQNEAQ (reference sequence). Deletions cut 7 bases from V and 10 bases from J, with 17 bases between. The CDR3 extends over 13 amino acids. In DNA, the CDR3 is TGTGCCAGCAAGGCAGGGATGGAGGGTCCCCAGCATTTT. This sequence encodes CASKAGMEGPQHF.

This clone was found a few times. The rearrangement joins TRBV5-1 to TRBJ2-3; D may correspond to TRBD1 or TRBD2 (5 bases each). The CDR3 has 15 amino acids. Germline lookup yields CDR1 SGHRS and CDR2 YFSETQ. Trimming pared 7 bases from V and 5 bases from J, leaving 20 bases between. The CDR3 DNA reads as TGCGCCAGCGGCCTCCGGGACCCGTCCAGAGATACGCAGTATTTT. Amino acid sequence: CASGLRDPSRDTQYF.

CDR3 DNA sequence: TGTGCCAGCAGCTCAAGCGGGGGGAGCACTGAAGCTTTCTTT. Translating gives CASSSSGGSTEAFF. The chain carries TRBV27 and TRBJ1-1; a weak D match, TRBD1 (5 bases). The CDR3 has 14 residues. V dropped 6 bases and J dropped 4 bases, with 15 bases sitting between them. Germline V lookup: CDR1 MNHEY, CDR2 SMNVEV (reference sequence).

The CDR3 DNA reads as TGTGCCAGCAGCCCCTACAGGGGAAGTCAGCCCCAGCATTTT. Amino acids: CASSPYRGSQPQHF. The gene calls are TRBV28 and TRBJ1-5; 7 positions agree with TRBD1. CDR3 length: 14 amino acids. Trimming cost V 6 bases and J 6 bases; bases outside gene matches: 8. Germline assignment: CDR1 MDHEN and CDR2 SYDVKM.

V and J are TRBV7-2 and TRBJ1-2, with a tentative D call TRBD1 (5 bases). V gave up 5 bases and J gave up 5 bases, with 18 bases separating them. This CDR3 is built from 15 residues. CDR1 SGHTA and CDR2 FQGNSA come from the germline V gene. CDR3 residues: CASSPGHGGAYGYTF. CDR3 sequence (DNA): TGTGCCAGCAGCCCTGGACATGGAGGCGCGTATGGCTACACCTTC.

The chain recombines TRBV7-2 with TRBJ1-1; D call uncertain. V was trimmed by 3 bases and J by 0 bases, leaving 11 bases between them. CDR1 is SGHTA and CDR2 is FQGNSA in the germline V gene. The length of the CDR3 is 15 residues. DNA of the CDR3: TGTGCCAGCAGCTTCGTTAGCGGACTGAACACTGAAGCTTTCTTT. Encoded protein: CASSFVSGLNTEAFF.

V usage is TRBV30 and J usage is TRBJ1-5; D is undetermined. CDR1 is GTSNPN, CDR2 SVGIG, per germline (reference sequence). The CDR3 runs 14 residues. The germline V and J ends were trimmed by 2 bases and 5 bases, with 13 bases remaining between them. In DNA form, the CDR3 reads TGTGCCTGGAGTCGGCAGGTCGGGGATCAGCCCCAGCATTTT. Protein sequence: CAWSRQVGDQPQHF.

The chain couples TRBV5-4 to TRBJ2-1, with D maybe TRBD1 (6 bases). V was clipped by 3 bases and J by 4 bases, with 11 bases between them. There are 14 residues in the CDR3. CDR1 and CDR2 (germline): SGHNT, YYREEE (reference sequence). CDR3 nucleotide sequence: TGTGCCAGCAGCTCACGGGACAATTACAATGAGCAGTTCTTC. Encoded protein: CASSSRDNYNEQFF.

In nucleotides, the CDR3 is TGCGCCAGCAGGGACAGCAGATTCTATGGCTACACCTTC. The encoded protein is CASRDSRFYGYTF. J is TRBJ1-2 and V is TRBV10-2; D possibly corresponds to TRBD1 (6 bases). This CDR3 is built from 13 residues. Trimming stripped 6 bases from V and 4 bases from J, with 12 bases between. From germline, CDR1 is WSHSY and CDR2 SAAADI.

The genes are TRBV5-1 and TRBJ2-1, with 7 bases that match TRBD2. The V and J ends lost 0 bases and 2 bases, in that order; junction bases with no gene match: 8. The CDR3 runs 17 residues. The germline CDR1 and CDR2 sequences are SGHRS and YFSETQ. CDR3 protein: CASSLDSLSGAYNEQFF. For the CDR3, the DNA is TGCGCCAGCAGCTTGGACAGCCTCAGCGGGGCCTACAATGAGCAGTTCTTC.

V gene TRBV6-6 combines with J gene TRBJ2-6, with 7 nucleotides matching TRBD2. Looked up from germline, CDR1 is MNHNY and CDR2 is SVGAGI (reference sequence). Losses at the gene ends were 6 bases for V and 4 bases for J; bases not matched to a gene: 9. The CDR3 runs to 16 residues. The CDR3 DNA is TGTGCCAGCAGCCCCCTGGGAGGGGTCGGGGCCAACGTCCTGACTTTC. It yields the protein CASSPLGGVGANVLTF.

This sequence joins TRBV11-2 and TRBJ2-1; D possibly corresponds to TRBD2 (5 bases). Germline V gives CDR1 SGHAT, CDR2 FQNNGV. The germline V and J ends were trimmed by 5 bases and 10 bases, with 15 bases remaining between them. This CDR3 has 13 residues. The CDR3 DNA reads as TGTGCCAGCAGCGTCGGACTGGACGGGGAGCAGTTCTTC. It codes for CASSVGLDGEQFF.

This clone has only one observation. The chain uses TRBV30 and TRBJ2-1, with 12 bases identical to TRBD1. Per germline, CDR1 GTSNPN and CDR2 SVGIG (reference sequence). V was clipped by 6 bases and J by 4 bases; unmatched bases: 13. This CDR3 is 17 amino acids long. The CDR3 here is CACPGGTGGLSYNEQFF. The CDR3 DNA reads TGTGCCTGCCCGGGTGGGACAGGGGGCCTTTCGTACAATGAGCAGTTCTTC.

This clone has a handful of counts. The V call is TRBV4-1, the J call TRBJ2-7, with 7 bases identical to TRBD1. CDR1 MGHRA and CDR2 YSYEKL come from the germline V gene. V was clipped by 0 bases and J by 3 bases; unmatched bases: 8. The CDR3 sequence is 16 residues long. In DNA form, the CDR3 reads TGCGCCAGCAGCCAAGATCAGGACAGGAGCGTCTACGAGCAGTACTTC. It encodes CASSQDQDRSVYEQYF.

The rearrangement links TRBV7-7 to TRBJ1-1, with 8 bases fitting TRBD1. The CDR3 loop spans 16 amino acids. Germline CDR1 is SSHAT and CDR2 is FNYEAQ (reference sequence). The CDR3 is CASPLRDRLSNTEAFF. The CDR3 DNA reads TGTGCTAGCCCACTCCGGGACAGGCTCTCGAACACTGAAGCTTTCTTT.